This T cell receptor beta chain was identified in a study of blood T cell repertoires in COVID-19. Study-level information: Acute-phase and convalescent COVID-19 samples originated in the United States, Italy and Spain. The analysed material was cDNA or gDNA that came from T cells, B-cell-depleted T cells, or PBMCs.

The CDR3 loop spans 15 amino acids. V lost 5 bases and J lost 2; bases outside the gene matches: 5. The V gene's germline CDR1 is MNHEY and CDR2 SVGAGI. In the authors' workflow: Reference gene primers were amplified, and this amplification served to estimate nucleated cell counts. Measured with immunoSEQ multiplex PCR; TCRdb has only the in-frame clones, and not every one. V and J calls and clone size are those listed in that table; D and trimming were worked out from the DNA. The sample lists some 31,000 clones, roughly 85% occurring once. This clonotype was obtained from a human donor with acute or convalescent COVID-19. The donor label of this sample is uncertain. The sequenced sample consisted of peripheral blood. This chain connects TRBV6-5 to TRBJ2-5; 10 bases match TRBD1. CDR3 in amino acids: CASSRTDRGQETQYF. The CDR3 DNA sequence: TGTGCCAGCAGTCGGACGGACAGGGGGCAAGAGACCCAGTACTTC.